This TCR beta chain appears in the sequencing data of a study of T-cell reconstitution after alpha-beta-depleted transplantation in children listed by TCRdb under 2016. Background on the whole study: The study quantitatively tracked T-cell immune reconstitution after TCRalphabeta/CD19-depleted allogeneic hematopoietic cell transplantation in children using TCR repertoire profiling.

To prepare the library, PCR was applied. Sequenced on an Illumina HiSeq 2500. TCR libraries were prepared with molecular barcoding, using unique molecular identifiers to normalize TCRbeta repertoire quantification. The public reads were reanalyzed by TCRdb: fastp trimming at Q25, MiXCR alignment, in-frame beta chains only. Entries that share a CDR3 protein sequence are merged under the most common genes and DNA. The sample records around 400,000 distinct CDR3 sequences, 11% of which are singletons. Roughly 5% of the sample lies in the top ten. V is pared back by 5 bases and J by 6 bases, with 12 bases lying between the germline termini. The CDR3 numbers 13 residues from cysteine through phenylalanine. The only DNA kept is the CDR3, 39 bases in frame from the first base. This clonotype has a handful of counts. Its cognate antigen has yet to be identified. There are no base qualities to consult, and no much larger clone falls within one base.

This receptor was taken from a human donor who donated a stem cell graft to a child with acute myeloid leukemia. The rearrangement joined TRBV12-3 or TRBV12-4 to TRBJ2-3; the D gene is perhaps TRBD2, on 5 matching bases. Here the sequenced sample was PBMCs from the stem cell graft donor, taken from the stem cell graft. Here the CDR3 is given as CASSPGMGDTQYF. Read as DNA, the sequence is TGTGCCAGCAGTCCGGGGATGGGGGATACGCAGTATTTT.